The 8 T cell receptor beta chains below were found in one sample sequenced in a study of blood T cell repertoires in COVID-19. Assay used: immunoSEQ multiplex PCR; TCRdb lists only in-frame clones, some missing. This table has about 42,000 clones, about three quarters appearing once. Sample: peripheral blood. The receptor source for this set is a woman in her seventies with acute or convalescent COVID-19.

This chain uses TRBV4-2 with TRBJ1-5, with D perhaps TRBD1 (5 bases). The length of the CDR3 is 15 residues. The germline CDR1 and CDR2 sequences are LGHNA and YNFKEQ. V was clipped by 2 bases and J by 0 bases, with 8 bases between them. The CDR3 loop reads CASSQSRASNQPQHF. The CDR3, as DNA: TGTGCCAGCAGCCAATCCAGGGCTAGCAATCAGCCCCAGCATTTT.

This clone showed up many times. The V and J genes are TRBV5-4 and TRBJ1-1; tentatively, D is TRBD1 (6 bases). CDR3 length: 14 amino acids. V was pared by 5 bases and J by 3 bases, with 14 bases between. In germline, CDR1 is SGHNT, CDR2 YYREEE (reference sequence). The CDR3 is CASRHPDRHTEAFF. The CDR3 nucleotides are TGTGCCAGCAGACATCCCGACAGGCACACTGAAGCTTTCTTT.

The genes are TRBV28 and TRBJ2-6; unclear D gene. Germline loops: CDR1 MDHEN, CDR2 SYDVKM. V lost 7 bases and J 1 base, leaving 11 bases between the germline ends. This CDR3 has 15 residues. The CDR3 bases are TGTGCCAGCATCCCAGCAGGTTCTGGGGCCAACGTCCTGACTTTC. Residues: CASIPAGSGANVLTF.

The chain links TRBV15 to TRBJ2-5; 12 bases match TRBD2. Germline V gene data show CDR1 as LNHNV and CDR2 as YYDKDF (reference sequence). The CDR3 is 16 residues long. V shed 5 bases, J shed 4 bases, and the junction held 8 bases outside the gene matches. The CDR3 protein is CATSPRLAGEGETQYF. The CDR3 DNA is TGTGCCACCAGCCCACGACTAGCGGGAGAGGGAGAGACCCAGTACTTC.

The chain uses TRBV30 and TRBJ1-6, with D possibly being TRBD1 (5 bases). CDR3 length equals 13 residues. Per the germline V gene, CDR1 is GTSNPN and CDR2 is SVGIG (reference sequence). With 7 bases removed from V and 13 bases from J, the gap between germline ends came to 20 bases. The CDR3 reads CALTDTSFSPLHF. CDR3 DNA: TGTGCCTTGACAGATACCAGTTTCTCGCCCCTCCACTTT.

J is TRBJ2-7 and V is TRBV9, with D tentatively TRBD1 (6 bases). The CDR3 covers 16 residues. Trimming pared 0 bases from V and 0 bases from J, leaving 13 bases between. Germline lookup yields CDR1 SGDLS and CDR2 YYNGEE. The CDR3: CASSVGKTGISYEQYF. In DNA, the CDR3 is TGTGCCAGCAGCGTAGGGAAAACAGGGATCTCCTACGAGCAGTACTTC. Variable domain in full (rest from reference TRBV9 and TRBJ2-7): DSGVTQTPKHLITATGQRVTLRCSPRSGDLSVYWYQQSLDQGLQFLIQYYNGEERAKGNILERFSAQQFPDLHSELNLSSLELGDSALYFCASSVGKTGISYEQYFGPGTRLTVT.

The chain couples TRBV7-3 to TRBJ2-7; 7 nucleotides match TRBD1. Unmatched junction bases numbered 7, after V lost 2 bases and J lost 3 bases. The CDR3 runs 15 residues. Germline CDR1 and CDR2: SGHTA and FQGTGA. CDR3: CASSLFPGQIYEQYF. CDR3 coding DNA: TGTGCCAGCAGCTTATTCCCGGGACAGATCTACGAGCAGTACTTC.

The chain has TRBV2 and TRBJ1-6; tentative D call: TRBD1 (5 bases). Germline V gives CDR1 SNHLY, CDR2 FYNNEI. This CDR3 is 14 amino acids long. V was pared by 7 bases and J by 6 bases, with 13 bases between. CDR3 DNA: TGTGCCAGCAAAAGGGGCAGGGTTAATTCACCCCTCCACTTT. It encodes CASKRGRVNSPLHF.